Listed below are T cell receptor beta chains from one sample, sequenced in a study of cytomegalovirus exposure and HLA in healthy donors. Sequencing used immunoSEQ multiplex PCR; TCRdb keeps in-frame clones, though not all of them. This table has about 190,000 clones, 80% to 85% appearing once. The sample consisted of PBMCs. Receptor source: a boy between 10 and 17 years old in good health and CMV-seronegative. CDR3s include the opening cysteine and the closing phenylalanine or tryptophan. D genes are given only for firm matches. Only some rows state a clone size, as once, few, many or a class for expanded clones.

CDR3 DNA,CDR3 protein,V gene,D gene,CDR3 length,J gene,clone size
TGCAGTGCGCCCAGGGGAGAAGCTTTCTTT,CSAPRGEAFF,TRBV20-1,NA,10,TRBJ1-1,NA
TGTGCCAGCATCGATTGGAGGTCCGGGACAGGCTGGCTCGAGCAGTACTTC,CASIDWRSGTGWLEQYF,TRBV2,TRBD1,17,TRBJ2-7,NA
TGCGCCAGCAGCACCTCCGGGACGGGAGCCTACGAGCAGTACTTC,CASSTSGTGAYEQYF,TRBV5-1,NA,15,TRBJ2-7,NA
TGCAGCGCTATTCACAGGGGGAAACACTACGAGCAGTACTTC,CSAIHRGKHYEQYF,TRBV29-1,TRBD1,14,TRBJ2-7,NA
TGTGCCAGCAGTTACGCTTCAGCGGAATTGAACACTGAAGCTTTCTTT,CASSYASAELNTEAFF,TRBV6-6,NA,16,TRBJ1-1,NA
TGCGCCAGCAGCCTAGTCGGTTTAGCCAAAAACATTCAGTACTTC,CASSLVGLAKNIQYF,TRBV4-1,NA,15,TRBJ2-4,NA
TGCGCCAGCAGCCCAACGGCGGCGGTCACTGAAGCTTTCTTT,CASSPTAAVTEAFF,TRBV5-1,NA,14,TRBJ1-1,NA
TGTGCCAGCAGCTCCGGGGACAGTGAAGCTTTCTTT,CASSSGDSEAFF,TRBV7-9,TRBD1,12,TRBJ1-1,NA
TGTGCCAGCAGTTTAGGAAGGACAGTTAATGAAAAACTGTTTTTT,CASSLGRTVNEKLFF,TRBV28,NA,15,TRBJ1-4,NA
TGTGCCTGGAGCCGAGGCAGGGGATTCTACGAGCAGTACTTC,CAWSRGRGFYEQYF,TRBV30,NA,14,TRBJ2-7,NA
TGTGCCAGCAGTGAAGACGGCAGGTATGGCTACACCTTC,CASSEDGRYGYTF,TRBV6-1,NA,13,TRBJ1-2,NA
TGTGCCAGCAGCCCCCGGGAGGATACCCTGCAGCAGTTCTTC,CASSPREDTLQQFF,TRBV7-8,TRBD2,14,TRBJ2-1,NA
TGTGCCTCAAGGACAGGGGTATCTGAAGCTTTCTTT,CASRTGVSEAFF,TRBV30,TRBD1,12,TRBJ1-1,NA
TGTGCCAGCAGTGGACTAGCGGGGGCAGATACGCAGTATTTT,CASSGLAGADTQYF,TRBV6-5,TRBD2,14,TRBJ2-3,NA
TGTGCCATCAGATCAAATGAGGGGGAAGAAGCTTTCTTT,CAIRSNEGEEAFF,TRBV10-3,NA,13,TRBJ1-1,NA
TGTGCCAGCAGTGAATGGGCGGGAGGGGGAAACTATGGCTACACCTTC,CASSEWAGGGNYGYTF,TRBV6-1,NA,16,TRBJ1-2,few
TGCAGCGTTGCCCGATCTGGGACTAGCGGGCCGTCCTTCACAGATACGCAGTATTTT,CSVARSGTSGPSFTDTQYF,TRBV29-1,TRBD2,19,TRBJ2-3,once
TGTGCCAGCAGTGGAGGCGGGAGGGCCTACGAGCAGTACTTC,CASSGGGRAYEQYF,TRBV9,TRBD2,14,TRBJ2-7,NA
TGTGCCAGCGTACAGGGTAGCGCTGAAGCTTTCTTT,CASVQGSAEAFF,TRBV28,NA,12,TRBJ1-1,NA
TGTGCCAGCAGCGACAGGGCAGACGAGCAGTACTTC,CASSDRADEQYF,TRBV27,TRBD1,12,TRBJ2-7,NA